This T cell receptor beta chain was sequenced in a study of shared clonotypes between healthy human individuals. Whole-study context: Three CD4 naive, three CD4 memory, two CD8 naive and one CD8 memory plate were used per donor.

Study-level points and caveats: Generation probability values for non-shared clonotypes were lower than those for clonotypes shared by all four donors.

Note on this clone: The antigen remains unidentified.

Trimming shortened V by 2 bases and J by 6 bases, and 10 bases separated the two germline ends. The CDR3 is 14 amino acids. Germline CDR1 SGHAT, CDR2 FQNNGV. Produced via immunoSEQ multiplex PCR; TCRdb's table is partial and in-frame only. The data contain 2,100,000 or so clones, around 95% of them singletons. The V call is TRBV11-2, the J call TRBJ2-2; D unresolved. This sequence originates from a man in his late teens or twenties in good health. The sample comprised naive CD4+ T cells sorted from blood. Sample subset: CD45RA+ positively selected. The CDR3 region has the DNA TGTGCCAGCAGCTTATCGTTCTCGGCCGGGGAGCTGTTTTTT. Amino acids: CASSLSFSAGELFF.